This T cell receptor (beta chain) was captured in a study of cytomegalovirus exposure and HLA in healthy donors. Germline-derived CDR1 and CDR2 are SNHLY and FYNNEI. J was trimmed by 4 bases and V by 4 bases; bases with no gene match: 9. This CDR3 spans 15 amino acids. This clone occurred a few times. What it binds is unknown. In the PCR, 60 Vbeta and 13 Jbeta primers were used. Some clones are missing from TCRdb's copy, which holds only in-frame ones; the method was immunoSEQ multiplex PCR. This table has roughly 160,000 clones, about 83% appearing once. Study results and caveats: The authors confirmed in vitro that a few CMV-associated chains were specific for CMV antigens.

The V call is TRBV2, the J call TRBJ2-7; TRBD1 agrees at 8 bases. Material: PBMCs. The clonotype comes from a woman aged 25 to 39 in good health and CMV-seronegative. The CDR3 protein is CASSGNWDRQYEQYF. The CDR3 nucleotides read TGTGCCAGCAGTGGAAATTGGGACAGGCAATACGAGCAGTACTTC.